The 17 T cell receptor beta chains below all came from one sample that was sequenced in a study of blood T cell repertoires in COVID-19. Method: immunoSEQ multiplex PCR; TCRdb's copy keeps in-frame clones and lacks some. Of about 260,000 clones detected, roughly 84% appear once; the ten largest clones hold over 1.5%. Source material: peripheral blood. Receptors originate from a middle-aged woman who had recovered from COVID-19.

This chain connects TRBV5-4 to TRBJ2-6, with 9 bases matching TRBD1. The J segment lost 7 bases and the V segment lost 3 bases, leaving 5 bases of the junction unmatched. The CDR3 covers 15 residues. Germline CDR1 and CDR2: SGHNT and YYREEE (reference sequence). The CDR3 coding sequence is TGTGCCAGCAGCTATGGGGACAGGGTAGCCAACGTCCTGACTTTC. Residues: CASSYGDRVANVLTF.

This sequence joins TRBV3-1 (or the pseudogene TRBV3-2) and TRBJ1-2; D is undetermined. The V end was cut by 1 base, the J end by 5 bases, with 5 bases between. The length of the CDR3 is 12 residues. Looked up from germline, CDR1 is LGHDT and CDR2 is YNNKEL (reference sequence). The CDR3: CASSQGGYGYTF. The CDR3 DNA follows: TGTGCCAGCAGCCAAGGCGGTTATGGCTACACCTTC.

The CDR3 region is CASSFGGREKLFF. Here the CDR3 DNA reads TGTGCCAGCAGTTTCGGGGGTAGGGAAAAACTGTTTTTT. This chain links TRBV12-3 or TRBV12-4 with TRBJ1-4; D perhaps matches TRBD1 (5 bases). The V and J ends lost 3 bases and 8 bases respectively, with 10 bases between them. The CDR3 is 13 residues long.

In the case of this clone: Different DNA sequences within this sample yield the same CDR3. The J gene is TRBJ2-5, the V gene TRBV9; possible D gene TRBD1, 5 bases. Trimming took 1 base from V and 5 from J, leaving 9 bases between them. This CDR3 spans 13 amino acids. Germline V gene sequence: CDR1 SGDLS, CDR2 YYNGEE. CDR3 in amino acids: CASSVQGSETQYF. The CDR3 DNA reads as TGTGCCAGCAGCGTACAGGGTTCGGAGACCCAGTACTTC.

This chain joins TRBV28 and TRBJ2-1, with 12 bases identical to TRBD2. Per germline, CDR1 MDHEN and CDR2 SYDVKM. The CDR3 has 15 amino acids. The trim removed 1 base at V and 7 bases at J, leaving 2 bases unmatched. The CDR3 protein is CASSLSSGGANEQFF. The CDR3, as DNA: TGTGCCAGCAGTTTATCTAGCGGGGGGGCTAATGAGCAGTTCTTC.

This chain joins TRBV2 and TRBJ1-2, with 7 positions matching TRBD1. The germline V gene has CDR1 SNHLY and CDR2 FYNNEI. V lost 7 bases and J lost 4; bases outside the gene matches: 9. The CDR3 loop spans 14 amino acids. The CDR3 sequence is CASTLRGQGYGYTF. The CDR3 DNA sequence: TGTGCCAGCACTCTGAGGGGGCAGGGCTATGGCTACACCTTC.

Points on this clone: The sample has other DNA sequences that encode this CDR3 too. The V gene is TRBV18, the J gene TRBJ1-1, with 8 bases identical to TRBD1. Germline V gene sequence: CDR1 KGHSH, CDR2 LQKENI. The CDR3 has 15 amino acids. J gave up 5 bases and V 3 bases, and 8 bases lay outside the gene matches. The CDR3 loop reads CASSPLQGANTEAFF. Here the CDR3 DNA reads TGTGCCAGCTCACCTCTCCAGGGGGCGAATACTGAAGCTTTCTTT.

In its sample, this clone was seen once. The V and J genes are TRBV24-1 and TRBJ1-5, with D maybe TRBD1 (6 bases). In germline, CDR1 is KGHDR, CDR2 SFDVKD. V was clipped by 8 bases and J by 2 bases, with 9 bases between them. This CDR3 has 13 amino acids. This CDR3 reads CATKGGGNQPQHF. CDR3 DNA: TGTGCCACCAAAGGGGGTGGCAATCAGCCCCAGCATTTT.

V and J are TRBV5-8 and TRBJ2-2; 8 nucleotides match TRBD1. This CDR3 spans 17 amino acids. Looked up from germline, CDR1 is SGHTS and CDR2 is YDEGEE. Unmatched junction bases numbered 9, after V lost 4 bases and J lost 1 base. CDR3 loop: CASSIQGARLNTGELFF. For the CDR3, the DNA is TGTGCCAGCAGCATTCAGGGGGCGCGGTTGAACACCGGGGAGCTGTTTTTT.

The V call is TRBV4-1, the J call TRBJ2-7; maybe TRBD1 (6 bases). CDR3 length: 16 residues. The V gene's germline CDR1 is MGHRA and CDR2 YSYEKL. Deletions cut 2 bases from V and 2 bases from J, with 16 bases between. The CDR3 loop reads CASSQRVGGDPYEQYF. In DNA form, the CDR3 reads TGCGCCAGCAGCCAACGGGTAGGGGGTGACCCCTACGAGCAGTACTTC.

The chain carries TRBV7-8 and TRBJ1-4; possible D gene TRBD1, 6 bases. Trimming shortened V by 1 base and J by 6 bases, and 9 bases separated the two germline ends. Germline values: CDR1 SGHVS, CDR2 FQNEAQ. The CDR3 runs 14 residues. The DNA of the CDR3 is TGTGCCAGCAGCTTAGTGTACAGGGATGAAAAACTGTTTTTT. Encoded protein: CASSLVYRDEKLFF. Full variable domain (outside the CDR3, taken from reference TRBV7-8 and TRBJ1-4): GAGVSQSPRYKVAKRGQDVALRCDPISGHVSLFWYQQALGQGPEFLTYFQNEAQLDKSGLPSDRFFAERPEGSVSTLKIQRTQQEDSAVYLCASSLVYRDEKLFFGSGTQLSVL.

In DNA, the CDR3 is TGTGCCAGCAGCGGTCCTGGGACAGGGAATAATTCACCCCTCCACTTT. The encoded protein is CASSGPGTGNNSPLHF. The chain has TRBV7-9 and TRBJ1-6; 9 bases agree with TRBD1. Trimming removed 5 bases from V and 5 bases from J; junction bases left unmatched: 7. This CDR3 spans 16 amino acids. Germline CDR1 is SEHNR and CDR2 is FQNEAQ (reference sequence).

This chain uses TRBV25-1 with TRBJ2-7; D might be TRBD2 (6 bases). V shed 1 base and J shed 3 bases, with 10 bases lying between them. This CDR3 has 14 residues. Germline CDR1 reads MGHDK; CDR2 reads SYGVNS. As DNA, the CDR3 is TGTGCCAGCAGTGAATGGGAGGCCTACTACGAGCAGTACTTC. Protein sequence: CASSEWEAYYEQYF.

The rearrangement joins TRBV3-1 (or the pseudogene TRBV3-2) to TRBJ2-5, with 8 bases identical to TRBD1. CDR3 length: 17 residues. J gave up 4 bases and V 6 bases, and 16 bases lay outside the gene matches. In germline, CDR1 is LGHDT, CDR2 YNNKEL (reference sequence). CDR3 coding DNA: TGTGCCAGCAGTACTCTTTTTGCCGGACAGGGATCAGAGACCCAGTACTTC. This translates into CASSTLFAGQGSETQYF.

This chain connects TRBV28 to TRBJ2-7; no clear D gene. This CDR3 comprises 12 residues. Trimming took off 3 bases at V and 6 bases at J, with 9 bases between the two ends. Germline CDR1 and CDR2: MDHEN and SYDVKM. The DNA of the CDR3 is TGTGCCAGCAGTTTTTCGGGTGTCGAGCAGTACTTC. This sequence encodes CASSFSGVEQYF.

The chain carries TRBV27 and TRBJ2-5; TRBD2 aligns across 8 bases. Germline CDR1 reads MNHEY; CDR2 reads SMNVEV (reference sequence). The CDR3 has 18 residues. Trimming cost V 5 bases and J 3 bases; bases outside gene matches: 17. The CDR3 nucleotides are TGTGCCAGCAGTGCCCTTATCCCGGTTATGCGGGGGGAAGAGACCCAGTACTTC. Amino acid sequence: CASSALIPVMRGEETQYF.

For the CDR3, the DNA is TGTGCCAGCAGCTTAGGGGGGGACTATGGCTACACCTTC. Protein: CASSLGGDYGYTF. The chain combines TRBV7-9 with TRBJ1-2; TRBD1 might be the D (5 bases). The CDR3 covers 13 residues. Germline V gene sequence: CDR1 SEHNR, CDR2 FQNEAQ (reference sequence). Trimming stripped 1 base from V and 3 bases from J, with 6 bases between.